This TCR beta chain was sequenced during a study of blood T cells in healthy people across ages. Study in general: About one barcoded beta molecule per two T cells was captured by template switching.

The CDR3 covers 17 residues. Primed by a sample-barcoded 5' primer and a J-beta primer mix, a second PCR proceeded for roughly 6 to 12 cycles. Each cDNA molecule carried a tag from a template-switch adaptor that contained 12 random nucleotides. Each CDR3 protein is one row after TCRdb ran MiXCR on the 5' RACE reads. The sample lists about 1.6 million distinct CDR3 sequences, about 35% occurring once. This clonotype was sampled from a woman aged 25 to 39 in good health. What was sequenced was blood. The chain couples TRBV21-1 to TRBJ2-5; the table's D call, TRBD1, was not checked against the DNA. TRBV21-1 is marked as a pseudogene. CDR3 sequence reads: CASSSLIPLGHAETQYF. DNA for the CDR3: TGTGCCAGCAGCAGTCTAATACCCCTGGGACACGCGGAGACCCAGTACTTC.